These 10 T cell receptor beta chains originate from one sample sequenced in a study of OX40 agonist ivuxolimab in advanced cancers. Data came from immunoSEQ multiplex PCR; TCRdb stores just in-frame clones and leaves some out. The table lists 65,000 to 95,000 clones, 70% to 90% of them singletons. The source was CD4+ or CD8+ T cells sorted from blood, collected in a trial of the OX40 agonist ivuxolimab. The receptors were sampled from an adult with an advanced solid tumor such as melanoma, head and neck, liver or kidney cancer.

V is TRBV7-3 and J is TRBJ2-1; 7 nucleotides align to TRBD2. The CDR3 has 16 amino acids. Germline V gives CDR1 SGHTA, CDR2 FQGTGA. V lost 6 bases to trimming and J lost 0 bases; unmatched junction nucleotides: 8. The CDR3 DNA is TGTGCCAGCAGGTTAGATGGCGGGAGCTCCTACAATGAGCAGTTCTTC. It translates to CASRLDGGSSYNEQFF.

The CDR3 region has the DNA TGTGCCAGCAGTGAAATTACTAGCGAGACCTACACCGAGCAGTTCTTC. Translation: CASSEITSETYTEQFF. V usage is TRBV2 and J usage is TRBJ2-1; 7 bases align to TRBD2. Germline V gene lookup returns CDR1 SNHLY and CDR2 FYNNEI. CDR3 length: 16 residues. The V gene end was trimmed by 2 bases and the J gene end by 10 bases; junction bases not matched to a gene: 14. The complete variable domain, with remaining parts taken from reference TRBV2 and TRBJ2-1, reads EPEVTQTPSHQVTQMGQEVILRCVPISNHLYFYWYRQILGQKVEFLVSFYNNEISEKSEIFDDQFSVERPDGSNFTLKIRSTKLEDSAMYFCASSEITSETYTEQFFGPGTRLTVL.

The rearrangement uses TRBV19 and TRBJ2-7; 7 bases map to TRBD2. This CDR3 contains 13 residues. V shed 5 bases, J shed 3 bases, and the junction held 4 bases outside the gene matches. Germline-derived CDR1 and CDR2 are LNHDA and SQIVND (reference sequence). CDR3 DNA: TGTGCCAGTAGTCGGGGGGTGATCTACGAGCAGTACTTC. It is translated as CASSRGVIYEQYF. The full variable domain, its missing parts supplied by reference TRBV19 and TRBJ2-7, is DGGITQSPKYLFRKEGQNVTLSCEQNLNHDAMYWYRQDPGQGLRLIYYSQIVNDFQKGDIAEGYSVSREKKESFPLTVTSAQKNPTAFYLCASSRGVIYEQYFGPGTRLTVT.

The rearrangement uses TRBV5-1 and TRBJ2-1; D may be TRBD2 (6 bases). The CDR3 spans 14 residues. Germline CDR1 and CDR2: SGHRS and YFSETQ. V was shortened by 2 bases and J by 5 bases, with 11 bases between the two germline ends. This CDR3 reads CASSFSPGDNEQFF. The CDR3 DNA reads TGCGCCAGCAGCTTCTCCCCGGGGGACAATGAGCAGTTCTTC.

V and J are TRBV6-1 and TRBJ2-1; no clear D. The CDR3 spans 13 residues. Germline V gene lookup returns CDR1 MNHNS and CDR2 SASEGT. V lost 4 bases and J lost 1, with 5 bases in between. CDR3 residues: CASSAGSYNEQFF. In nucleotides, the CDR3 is TGTGCCAGCAGTGCTGGGTCCTACAATGAGCAGTTCTTC.

Written as DNA, the CDR3 is TGTGCCAGCAGTGTCAACGGGGGGGCGTACGAGCAGTACTTC. Translated: CASSVNGGAYEQYF. The chain has TRBV6-5 and TRBJ2-7; 8 bases line up with TRBD2. V trimming: 5 bases; J trimming: 4 bases; junction bases outside the gene matches: 7. The germline V gene encodes CDR1 MNHEY and CDR2 SVGAGI. The CDR3 is made up of 14 amino acids.

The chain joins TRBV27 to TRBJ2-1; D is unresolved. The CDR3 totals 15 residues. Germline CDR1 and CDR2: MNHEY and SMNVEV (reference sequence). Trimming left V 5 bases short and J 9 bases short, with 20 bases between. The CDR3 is CASSPPRWADGEQFF. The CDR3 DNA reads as TGTGCCAGCAGTCCGCCCCGTTGGGCCGACGGTGAGCAGTTCTTC.

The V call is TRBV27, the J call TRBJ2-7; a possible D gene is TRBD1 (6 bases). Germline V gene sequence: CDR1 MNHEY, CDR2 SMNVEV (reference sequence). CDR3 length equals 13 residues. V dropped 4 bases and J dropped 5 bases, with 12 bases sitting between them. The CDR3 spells CASSSNRVHEQYF. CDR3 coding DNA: TGTGCCAGCAGTTCTAACAGGGTACACGAGCAGTACTTC.

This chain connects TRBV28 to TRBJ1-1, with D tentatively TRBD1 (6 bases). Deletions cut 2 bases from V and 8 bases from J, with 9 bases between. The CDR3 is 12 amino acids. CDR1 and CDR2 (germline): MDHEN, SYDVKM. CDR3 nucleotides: TGTGCCAGCAGTTTAGTTGGGACAGAAGCTTTCTTT. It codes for CASSLVGTEAFF.

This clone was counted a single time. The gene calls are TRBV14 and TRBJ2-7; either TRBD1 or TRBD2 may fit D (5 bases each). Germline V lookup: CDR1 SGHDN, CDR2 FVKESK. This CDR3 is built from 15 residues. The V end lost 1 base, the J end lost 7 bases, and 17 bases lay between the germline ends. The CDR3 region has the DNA TGTGCCAGCAGCCAAGCCGGGACCGGATCGGGTGAGCAGTACTTC. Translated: CASSQAGTGSGEQYF.